This T cell receptor beta chain was found in a study of CD8 T cells in Susac syndrome. An amount of RNA that ranged from roughly 0.45 to 1 ug was reverse transcribed with random hexamers. From the immunoSEQ multiplex PCR reads, TCRdb called clonotypes with MiXCR, one entry per CDR3 protein. The sample contains 240,000 or so distinct CDR3 sequences, about 96% of which appear only once. The CDR3 is 13 amino acids. CDR1 SQVTM and CDR2 ANQGSEA come from the germline V gene. Trimming removed 6 bases from V and 0 bases from J; junction bases left unmatched: 1. Sequences were obtained from CD4+ T cells from PBMCs. The origin of this receptor is a human donor with Susac syndrome. The V gene is TRBV29-1, the J gene TRBJ2-2; 7 bases align to TRBD1. CDR3 region: CSVGTANTGELFF. The CDR3 nucleotides are TGCAGCGTGGGGACAGCGAACACCGGGGAGCTGTTTTTT.